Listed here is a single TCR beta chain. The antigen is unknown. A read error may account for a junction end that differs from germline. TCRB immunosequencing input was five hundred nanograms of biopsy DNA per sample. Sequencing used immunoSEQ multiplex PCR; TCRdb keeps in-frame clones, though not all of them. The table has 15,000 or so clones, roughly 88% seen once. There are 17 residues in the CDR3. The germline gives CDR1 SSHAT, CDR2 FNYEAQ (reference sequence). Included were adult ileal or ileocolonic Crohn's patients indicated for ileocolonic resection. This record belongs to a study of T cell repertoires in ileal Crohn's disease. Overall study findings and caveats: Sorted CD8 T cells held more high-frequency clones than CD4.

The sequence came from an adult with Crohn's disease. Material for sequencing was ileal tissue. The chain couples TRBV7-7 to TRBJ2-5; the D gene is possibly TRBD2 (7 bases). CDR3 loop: CASSSLGGDPPGETQYF. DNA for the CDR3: TGTGCTAGCAGCTCCTTAGGGGGGGACCCTCCAGGAGAGACCCAGTACTTC.